These 8 T cell receptor beta chains were all obtained from the same sample, sequenced in a study of beta chain features in type 1 diabetes. Since all of the isolated RNA was reverse transcribed, expressed TCRB transcripts were what got sequenced. TCRdb's table, derived via immunoSEQ multiplex PCR, lists solely in-frame clones and lacks some. The sample contains about 930,000 clones, 15% to 20% of which appear only once. The sample consisted of naive CD4+ T cells from blood. Receptors originate from a woman between 18 and 29 years old in good health.

In its sample, this clone was seen a few times. CDR3 sequence: CAIRRTGVRQPQHF. The CDR3 DNA reads as TGTGCCATCAGACGAACAGGGGTAAGGCAGCCCCAGCATTTT. The V call is TRBV28, the J call TRBJ1-5, with 7 bases aligning to TRBD1. This CDR3 comprises 14 residues. Germline CDR1 MDHEN, CDR2 SYDVKM. With 10 bases clipped from V and 7 bases from J, the junction kept 13 bases outside the gene matches.

This clone was counted a few times. Here the CDR3 reads CASSDPLPTQHF. The CDR3, as DNA: TGTGCCAGCAGTGATCCCCTGCCTACCCAGCATTTT. This chain joins TRBV28 and TRBJ1-5; D is unclear. Between the trimmed V and J ends, which lost 5 bases and 11 bases, there was a span of 13 bases. The CDR3 runs 12 residues. Germline V lookup: CDR1 MDHEN, CDR2 SYDVKM.

Of note for this clone: The sample has other DNA sequences that encode this CDR3 too. The chain carries TRBV28 and TRBJ1-5; D is unresolved. Trimming cost V 1 base and J 3 bases, with 4 bases left between them. CDR1 is MDHEN and CDR2 is SYDVKM in the germline V gene. The CDR3 is 13 residues long. The CDR3 sequence: CASSLFSNQPQHF. The DNA for the CDR3 is TGTGCCAGCAGTTTATTTTCCAATCAGCCCCAGCATTTT.

This clone was picked up a small number of times. The chain recombines TRBV13 with TRBJ1-2; 7 nucleotides match TRBD1. The CDR3 is 20 residues long. V gave up 4 bases and J gave up 1 base; unmatched junction bases: 21. The germline CDR1 and CDR2 sequences are PRHDT and FYEKMQ (reference sequence). CDR3 DNA sequence: TGTGCCAGCAGCTCCCCCCGGAGGGGACAGAGAACCTTTTATAACTATGGCTACACCTTC. Translating it yields CASSSPRRGQRTFYNYGYTF.

This clone was seen only a few times. This chain joins TRBV6-1 and TRBJ1-1; D may be TRBD1 (6 bases). The V and J ends lost 7 bases and 3 bases respectively, with 15 bases between them. The CDR3 totals 14 residues. In germline, CDR1 is MNHNS, CDR2 SASEGT. This chain's CDR3 is CASISQGGYTEAFF. CDR3 nucleotide sequence: TGTGCCAGCATATCACAGGGAGGGTACACTGAAGCTTTCTTT.

This rearrangement joins TRBV7-2 to TRBJ2-7; perhaps TRBD1 as D (5 bases). The V end was cut by 5 bases, the J end by 0 bases, with 8 bases between. This CDR3 is 13 amino acids long. Germline CDR1 is SGHTA and CDR2 is FQGNSA. DNA for the CDR3: TGTGCCAGCAGCCACAGGTTCTCCTACGAGCAGTACTTC. This codes for CASSHRFSYEQYF. The variable domain in full, completed from reference TRBV7-2 and TRBJ2-7, reads GAGVSQSPSNKVTEKGKDVELRCDPISGHTALYWYRQSLGQGLEFLIYFQGNSAPDKSGLPSDRFSAERTGGSVSTLTIQRTQQEDSAVYLCASSHRFSYEQYFGPGTRLTVT.

The J gene is TRBJ1-2, the V gene TRBV2; D call uncertain. This CDR3 comprises 12 residues. Trimming took 7 bases from V and 4 from J, leaving 10 bases between them. The germline V gene encodes CDR1 SNHLY and CDR2 FYNNEI. The CDR3 nucleotides read TGTGCCAGCAATTATGATTCCTATGGCTACACCTTC. Translation: CASNYDSYGYTF.

The V gene is TRBV2, the J gene TRBJ1-5; no definite D call. The V end was cut by 5 bases, the J end by 8 bases, with 13 bases between. Germline V gene data show CDR1 as SNHLY and CDR2 as FYNNEI. The CDR3 covers 13 residues. CDR3: CASSRTTVEPQHF. CDR3 in DNA: TGTGCCAGCAGTAGGACGACGGTGGAGCCCCAGCATTTT.